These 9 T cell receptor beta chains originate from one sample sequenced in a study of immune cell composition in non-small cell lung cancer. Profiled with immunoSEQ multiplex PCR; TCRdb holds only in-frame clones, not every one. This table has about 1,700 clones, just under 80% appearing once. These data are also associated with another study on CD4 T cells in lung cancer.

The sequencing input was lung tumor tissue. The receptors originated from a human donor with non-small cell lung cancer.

CDR3 residues: CASSSSGVQSYEQYF. In nucleotides, the CDR3 is TGTGCCAGCAGTTCTAGCGGGGTACAGTCCTACGAGCAGTACTTC. The chain combines TRBV6-1 with TRBJ2-7, with 9 bases matching TRBD2. Trimming cost V 5 bases and J 1 base; bases outside gene matches: 6. CDR1 is MNHNS, CDR2 SASEGT, per germline. This CDR3 comprises 15 residues.

The CDR3 loop reads CASREQESPLHF. The CDR3 DNA follows: TGTGCCAGCAGAGAACAGGAATCACCCCTCCACTTT. V is TRBV6-9 and J is TRBJ1-6; TRBD1 is a possible D gene (5 bases). V dropped 6 bases and J dropped 10 bases, with 10 bases sitting between them. The CDR3 consists of 12 residues. Germline assignment: CDR1 MNHGY and CDR2 SVAAGI.

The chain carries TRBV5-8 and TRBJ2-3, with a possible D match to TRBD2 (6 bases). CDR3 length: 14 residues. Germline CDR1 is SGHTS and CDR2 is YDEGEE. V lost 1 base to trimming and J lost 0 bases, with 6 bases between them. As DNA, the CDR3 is TGTGCCAGCAGCTTGAGCGGGAGCACAGATACGCAGTATTTT. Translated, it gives CASSLSGSTDTQYF.

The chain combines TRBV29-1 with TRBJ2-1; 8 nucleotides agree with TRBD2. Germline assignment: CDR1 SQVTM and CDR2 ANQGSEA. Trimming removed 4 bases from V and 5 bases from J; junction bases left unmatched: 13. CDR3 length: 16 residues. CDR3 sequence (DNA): TGCAGCGTTGGATACGGGAGCGGGGGTTTTGACAATGAGCAGTTCTTC. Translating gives CSVGYGSGGFDNEQFF.

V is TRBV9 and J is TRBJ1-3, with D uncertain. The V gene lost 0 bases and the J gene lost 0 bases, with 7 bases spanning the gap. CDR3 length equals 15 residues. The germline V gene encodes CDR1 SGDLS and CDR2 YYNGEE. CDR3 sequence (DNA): TGTGCCAGCAGCGTAGACCACAGCTCTGGAAACACCATATATTTT. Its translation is CASSVDHSSGNTIYF.

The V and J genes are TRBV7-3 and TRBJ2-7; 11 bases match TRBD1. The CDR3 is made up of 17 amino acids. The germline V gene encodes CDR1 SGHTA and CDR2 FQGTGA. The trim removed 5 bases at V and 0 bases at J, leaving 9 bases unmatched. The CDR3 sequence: CASSKGTGGFLSYEQYF. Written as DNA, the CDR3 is TGTGCCAGCAGCAAAGGGACAGGGGGGTTTCTCTCCTACGAGCAGTACTTC. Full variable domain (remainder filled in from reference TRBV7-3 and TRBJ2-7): GAGVSQTPSNKVTEKGKYVELRCDPISGHTALYWYRQSLGQGPEFLIYFQGTGAADDSGLPNDRFFAVRPEGSVSTLKIQRTERGDSAVYLCASSKGTGGFLSYEQYFGPGTRLTVT.

The CDR3: CASSSRGQGAGGYTF. The CDR3 DNA reads TGTGCCAGCAGCTCCCGCGGACAGGGGGCGGGTGGCTACACCTTC. The V and J genes are TRBV9 and TRBJ1-2; 11 nucleotides agree with TRBD1. V was pared by 4 bases and J by 7 bases, with 9 bases of the junction left unmatched. This CDR3 is built from 15 residues. The germline gives CDR1 SGDLS, CDR2 YYNGEE.

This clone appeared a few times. CDR3 sequence: CASSPPDSTEAFF. CDR3 nucleotides: TGTGCCAGCTCACCCCCGGACAGCACTGAAGCTTTCTTT. The chain uses TRBV18 and TRBJ1-1, with a possible D match to TRBD1 (6 bases). From germline, CDR1 is KGHSH and CDR2 LQKENI. The V end lost 3 bases, the J end lost 4 bases, and 9 bases lay between the germline ends. This CDR3 has 13 residues.

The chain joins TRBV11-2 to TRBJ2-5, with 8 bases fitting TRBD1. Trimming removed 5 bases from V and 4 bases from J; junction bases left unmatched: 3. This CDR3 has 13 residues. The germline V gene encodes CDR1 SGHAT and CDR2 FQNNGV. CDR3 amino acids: CASSRGTGETQYF. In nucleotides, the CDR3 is TGTGCCAGCAGCCGAGGGACAGGAGAGACCCAGTACTTC.